This T cell receptor (beta chain) was sequenced in a study of blood T cell repertoires in COVID-19. This clone has a single count. Germline CDR1 is MDHEN and CDR2 is SYDVKM. V was clipped by 3 bases and J by 7 bases, with 19 bases between them. The CDR3 is 16 residues long. Repertoires were generated with immunoSEQ multiplex PCR, while TCRdb's copy carries only in-frame clones and drops some. The profile shows fewer than 250,000 clones, about 85% of them singletons. Cohort allocation depended upon clinical history that participants reported. V usage is TRBV28 and J usage is TRBJ2-1; maybe TRBD2 (5 bases). The sequenced sample was PBMCs or T cells enriched from blood (not recorded which). The TCR originated in a man aged 30 to 45 who had recovered from COVID-19. The CDR3: CASSFPRWGEENEQFF. In nucleotides, the CDR3 is TGTGCCAGCAGTTTCCCCCGCTGGGGAGAGGAGAATGAGCAGTTCTTC.